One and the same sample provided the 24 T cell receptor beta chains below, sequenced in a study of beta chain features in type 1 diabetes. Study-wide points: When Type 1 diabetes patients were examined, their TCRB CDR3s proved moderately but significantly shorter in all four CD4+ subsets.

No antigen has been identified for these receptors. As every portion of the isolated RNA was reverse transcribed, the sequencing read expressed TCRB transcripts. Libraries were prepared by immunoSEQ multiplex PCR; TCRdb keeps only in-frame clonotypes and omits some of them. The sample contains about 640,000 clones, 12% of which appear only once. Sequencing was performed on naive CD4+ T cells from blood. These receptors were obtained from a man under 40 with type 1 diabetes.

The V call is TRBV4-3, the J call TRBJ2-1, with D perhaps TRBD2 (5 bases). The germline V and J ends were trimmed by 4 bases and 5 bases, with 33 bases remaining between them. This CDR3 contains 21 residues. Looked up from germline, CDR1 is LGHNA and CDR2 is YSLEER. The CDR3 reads CASSPTFLDPAGPQTNNEQFF. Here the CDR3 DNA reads TGCGCCAGCAGCCCTACATTTTTAGACCCCGCCGGGCCCCAGACTAACAATGAGCAGTTCTTC.

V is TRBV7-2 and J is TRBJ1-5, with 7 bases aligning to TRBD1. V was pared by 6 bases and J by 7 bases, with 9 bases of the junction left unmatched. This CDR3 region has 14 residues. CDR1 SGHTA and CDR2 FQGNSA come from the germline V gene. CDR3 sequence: CASSQTGVRQPQHF. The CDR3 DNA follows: TGTGCCAGCAGTCAAACAGGGGTTCGGCAGCCCCAGCATTTT.

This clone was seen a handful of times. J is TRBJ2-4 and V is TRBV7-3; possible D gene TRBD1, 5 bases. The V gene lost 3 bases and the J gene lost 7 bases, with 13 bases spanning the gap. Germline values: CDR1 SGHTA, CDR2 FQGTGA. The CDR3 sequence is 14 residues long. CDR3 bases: TGTGCCAGCAGCTTTGAACCAGGGTTGAACATTCAGTACTTC. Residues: CASSFEPGLNIQYF. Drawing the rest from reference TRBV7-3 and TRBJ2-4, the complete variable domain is GAGVSQTPSNKVTEKGKYVELRCDPISGHTALYWYRQSLGQGPEFLIYFQGTGAADDSGLPNDRFFAVRPEGSVSTLKIQRTERGDSAVYLCASSFEPGLNIQYFGAGTRLSVL.

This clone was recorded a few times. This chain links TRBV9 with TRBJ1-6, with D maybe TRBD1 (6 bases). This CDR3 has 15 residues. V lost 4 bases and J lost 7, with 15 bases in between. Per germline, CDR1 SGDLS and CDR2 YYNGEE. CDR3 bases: TGTGCCAGCAGCAACCTCCAGGGGAAGAATTCACCCCTCCACTTT. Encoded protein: CASSNLQGKNSPLHF.

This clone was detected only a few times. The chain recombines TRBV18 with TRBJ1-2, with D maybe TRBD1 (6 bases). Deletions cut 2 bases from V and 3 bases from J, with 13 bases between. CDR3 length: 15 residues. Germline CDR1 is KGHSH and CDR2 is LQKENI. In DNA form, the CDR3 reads TGTGCCAGCTCACCAAGGGGGGGCTTGGACTATGGCTACACCTTC. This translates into CASSPRGGLDYGYTF.

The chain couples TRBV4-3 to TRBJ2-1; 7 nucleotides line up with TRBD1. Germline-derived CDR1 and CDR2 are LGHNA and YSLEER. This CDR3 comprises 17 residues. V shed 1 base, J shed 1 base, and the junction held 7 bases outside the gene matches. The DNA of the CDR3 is TGCGCCAGCAGCCAAGGGACCGGACAGGTTTCCTACAATGAGCAGTTCTTC. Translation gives CASSQGTGQVSYNEQFF.

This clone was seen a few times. CDR3 protein: CASSPIGLGEKLFF. CDR3 nucleotides: TGTGCCAGCAGCCCCATCGGGCTCGGTGAAAAACTGTTTTTT. This chain connects TRBV7-2 to TRBJ1-4, with no clear D. There are 14 residues in the CDR3. V shed 5 bases and J shed 7 bases, with 14 bases lying between them. Per the germline V gene, CDR1 is SGHTA and CDR2 is FQGNSA. Full variable domain (remainder filled in from reference TRBV7-2 and TRBJ1-4): GAGVSQSPSNKVTEKGKDVELRCDPISGHTALYWYRQSLGQGLEFLIYFQGNSAPDKSGLPSDRFSAERTGGSVSTLTIQRTQQEDSAVYLCASSPIGLGEKLFFGSGTQLSVL.

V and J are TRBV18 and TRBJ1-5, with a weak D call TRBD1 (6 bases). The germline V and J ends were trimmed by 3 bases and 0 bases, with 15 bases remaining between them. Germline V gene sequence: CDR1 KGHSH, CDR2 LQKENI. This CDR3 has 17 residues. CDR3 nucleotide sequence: TGTGCCAGCTCACCTGAACAGGGCCTTTATAGCAATCAGCCCCAGCATTTT. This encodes CASSPEQGLYSNQPQHF. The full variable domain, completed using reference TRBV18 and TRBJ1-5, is NAGVMQNPRHLVRRRGQEARLRCSPMKGHSHVYWYRQLPEEGLKFMVYLQKENIIDESGMPKERFSAEFPKEGPSILRIQQVVRGDSAAYFCASSPEQGLYSNQPQHFGDGTRLSIL.

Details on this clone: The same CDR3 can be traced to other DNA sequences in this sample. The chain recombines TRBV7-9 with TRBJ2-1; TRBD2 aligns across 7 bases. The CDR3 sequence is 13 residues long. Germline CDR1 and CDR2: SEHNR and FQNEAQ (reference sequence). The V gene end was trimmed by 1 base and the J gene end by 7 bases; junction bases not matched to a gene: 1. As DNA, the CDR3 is TGTGCCAGCAGCTTAGTCGGGGGGAATGAGCAGTTCTTC. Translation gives CASSLVGGNEQFF.

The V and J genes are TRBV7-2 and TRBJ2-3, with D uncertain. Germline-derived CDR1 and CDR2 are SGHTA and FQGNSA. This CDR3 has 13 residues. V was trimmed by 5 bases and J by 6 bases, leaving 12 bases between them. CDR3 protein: CASSPSAPDTQYF. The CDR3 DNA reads TGTGCCAGCAGCCCGTCGGCCCCCGATACGCAGTATTTT.

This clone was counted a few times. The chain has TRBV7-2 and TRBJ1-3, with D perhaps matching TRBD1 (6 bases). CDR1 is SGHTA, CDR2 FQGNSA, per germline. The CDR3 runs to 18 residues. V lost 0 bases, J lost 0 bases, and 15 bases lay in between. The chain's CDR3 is CASSLADRLSSSGNTIYF. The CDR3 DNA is TGTGCCAGCAGCTTAGCGGACAGATTATCGAGCTCTGGAAACACCATATATTTT. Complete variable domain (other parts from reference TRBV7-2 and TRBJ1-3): GAGVSQSPSNKVTEKGKDVELRCDPISGHTALYWYRQSLGQGLEFLIYFQGNSAPDKSGLPSDRFSAERTGGSVSTLTIQRTQQEDSAVYLCASSLADRLSSSGNTIYFGEGSWLTVV.

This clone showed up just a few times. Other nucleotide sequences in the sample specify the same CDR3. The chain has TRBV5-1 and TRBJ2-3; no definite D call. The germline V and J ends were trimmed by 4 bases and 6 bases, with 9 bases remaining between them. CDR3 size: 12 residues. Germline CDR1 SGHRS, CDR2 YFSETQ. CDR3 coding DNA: TGCGCCAGCAGCCCGACCAGGGATACGCAGTATTTT. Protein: CASSPTRDTQYF.

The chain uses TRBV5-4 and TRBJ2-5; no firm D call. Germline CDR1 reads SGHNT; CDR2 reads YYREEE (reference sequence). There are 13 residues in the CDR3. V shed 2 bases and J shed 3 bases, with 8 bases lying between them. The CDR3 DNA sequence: TGTGCCAGCAGCTTCACGGTGGAAGAGACCCAGTACTTC. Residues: CASSFTVEETQYF.

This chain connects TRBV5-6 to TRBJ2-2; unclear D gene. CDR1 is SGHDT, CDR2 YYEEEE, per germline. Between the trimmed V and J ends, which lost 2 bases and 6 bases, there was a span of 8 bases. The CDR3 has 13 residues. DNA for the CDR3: TGTGCCAGCAGCTTCGGTCCTGCCGGGGAGCTGTTTTTT. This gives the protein CASSFGPAGELFF.

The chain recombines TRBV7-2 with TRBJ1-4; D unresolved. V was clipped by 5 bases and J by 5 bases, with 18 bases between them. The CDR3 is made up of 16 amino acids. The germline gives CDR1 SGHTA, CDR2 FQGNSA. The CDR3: CASSLGIQRTNEKLFF. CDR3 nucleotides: TGTGCCAGCAGCCTAGGAATACAACGAACGAATGAAAAACTGTTTTTT.

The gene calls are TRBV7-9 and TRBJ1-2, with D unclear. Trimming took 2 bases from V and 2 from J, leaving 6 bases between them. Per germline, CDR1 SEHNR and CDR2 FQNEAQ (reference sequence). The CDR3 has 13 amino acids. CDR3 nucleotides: TGTGCCAGCAGCTTATACCGGAACTATGGCTACACCTTC. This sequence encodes CASSLYRNYGYTF.

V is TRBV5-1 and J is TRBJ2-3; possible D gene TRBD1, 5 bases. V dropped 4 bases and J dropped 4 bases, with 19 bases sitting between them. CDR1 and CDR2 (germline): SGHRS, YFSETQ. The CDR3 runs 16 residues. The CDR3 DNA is TGCGCCAGCAGCCCCAGGGTTAACTCCGCCGCAGATACGCAGTATTTT. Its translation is CASSPRVNSAADTQYF.

The DNA for the CDR3 is TGCGCCAGCAGCCTTGGGACACAGAATCAGCCCCAGCATTTT. Its translation: CASSLGTQNQPQHF. The chain is built from TRBV4-3 and TRBJ1-5; possibly TRBD1 for D (6 bases). V was cut by 4 bases and J by 4 bases, with 11 bases left in between. Germline CDR1 reads LGHNA; CDR2 reads YSLEER. The CDR3 loop spans 14 amino acids.

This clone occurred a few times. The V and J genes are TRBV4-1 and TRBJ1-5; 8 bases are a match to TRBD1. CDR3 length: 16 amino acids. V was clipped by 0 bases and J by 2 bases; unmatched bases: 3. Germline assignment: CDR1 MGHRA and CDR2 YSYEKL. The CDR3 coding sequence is TGCGCCAGCAGCCAAGACCCGGGACAGGGCAATCAGCCCCAGCATTTT. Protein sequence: CASSQDPGQGNQPQHF.

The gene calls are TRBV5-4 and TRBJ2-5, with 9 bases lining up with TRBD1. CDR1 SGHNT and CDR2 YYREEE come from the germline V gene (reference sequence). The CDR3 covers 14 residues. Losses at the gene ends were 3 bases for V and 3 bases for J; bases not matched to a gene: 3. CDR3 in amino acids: CASSSQGAEETQYF. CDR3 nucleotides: TGTGCCAGCAGCTCACAGGGGGCGGAAGAGACCCAGTACTTC.

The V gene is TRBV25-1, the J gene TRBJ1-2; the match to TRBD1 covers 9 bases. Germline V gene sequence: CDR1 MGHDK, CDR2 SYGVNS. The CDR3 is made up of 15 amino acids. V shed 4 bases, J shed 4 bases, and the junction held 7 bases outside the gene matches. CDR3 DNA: TGTGCCAGCAGTGTGGACAGGGGTTCGGGCTATGGCTACACCTTC. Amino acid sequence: CASSVDRGSGYGYTF.

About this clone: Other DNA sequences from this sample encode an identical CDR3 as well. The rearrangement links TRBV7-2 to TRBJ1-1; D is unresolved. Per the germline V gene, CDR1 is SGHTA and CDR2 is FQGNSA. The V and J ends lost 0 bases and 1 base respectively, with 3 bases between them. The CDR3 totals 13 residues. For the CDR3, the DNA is TGTGCCAGCAGCTTAGCTGGGAACACTGAAGCTTTCTTT. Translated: CASSLAGNTEAFF. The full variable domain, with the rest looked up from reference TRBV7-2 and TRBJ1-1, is GAGVSQSPSNKVTEKGKDVELRCDPISGHTALYWYRQSLGQGLEFLIYFQGNSAPDKSGLPSDRFSAERTGGSVSTLTIQRTQQEDSAVYLCASSLAGNTEAFFGQGTRLTVV.

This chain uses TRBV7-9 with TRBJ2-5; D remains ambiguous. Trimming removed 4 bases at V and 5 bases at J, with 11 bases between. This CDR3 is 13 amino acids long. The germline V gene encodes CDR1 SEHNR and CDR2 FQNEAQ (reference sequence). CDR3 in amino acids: CASSSDYVETQYF. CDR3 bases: TGTGCCAGCAGCTCCGATTATGTCGAGACCCAGTACTTC.

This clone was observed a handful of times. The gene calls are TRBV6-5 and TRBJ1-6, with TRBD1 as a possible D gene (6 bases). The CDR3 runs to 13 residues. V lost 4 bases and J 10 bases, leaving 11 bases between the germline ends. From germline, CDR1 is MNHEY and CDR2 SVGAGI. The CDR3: CASSLDRSSPLHF. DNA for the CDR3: TGTGCCAGCAGTTTGGACAGATCCTCACCCCTCCACTTT.